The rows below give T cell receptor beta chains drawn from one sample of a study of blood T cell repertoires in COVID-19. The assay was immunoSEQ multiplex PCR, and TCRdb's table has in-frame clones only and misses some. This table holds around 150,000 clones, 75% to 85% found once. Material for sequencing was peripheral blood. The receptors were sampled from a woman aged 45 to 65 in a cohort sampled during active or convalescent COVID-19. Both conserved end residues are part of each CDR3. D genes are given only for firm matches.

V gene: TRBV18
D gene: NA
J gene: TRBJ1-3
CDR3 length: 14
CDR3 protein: CASSLGVSGNTIYF

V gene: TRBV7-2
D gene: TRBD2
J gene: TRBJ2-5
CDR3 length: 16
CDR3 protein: CASSRSRAGGVETQYF

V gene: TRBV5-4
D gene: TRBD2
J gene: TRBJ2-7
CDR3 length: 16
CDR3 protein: CASSFGGGTRSYEQYF

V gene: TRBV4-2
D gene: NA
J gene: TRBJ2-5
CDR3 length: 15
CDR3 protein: CASSQDRAVQETQYF

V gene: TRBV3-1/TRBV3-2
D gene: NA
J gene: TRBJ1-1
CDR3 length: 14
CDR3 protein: CASSQEVRDTEAFF

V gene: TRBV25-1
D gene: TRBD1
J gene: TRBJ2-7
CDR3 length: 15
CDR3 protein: CASSDTGTADYEQYF

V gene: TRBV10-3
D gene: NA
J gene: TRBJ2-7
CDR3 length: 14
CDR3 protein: CAISEGQGGYEQYF

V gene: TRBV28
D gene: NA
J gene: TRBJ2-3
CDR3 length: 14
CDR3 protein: CASSPQSGTDTQYF

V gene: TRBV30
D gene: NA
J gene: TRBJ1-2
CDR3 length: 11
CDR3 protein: CACRGFYGYTF

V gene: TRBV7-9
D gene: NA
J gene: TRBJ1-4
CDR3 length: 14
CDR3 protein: CASSKQQSNEKLFF

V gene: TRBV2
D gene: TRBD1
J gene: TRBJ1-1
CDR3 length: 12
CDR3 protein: CASSERGQGAFF

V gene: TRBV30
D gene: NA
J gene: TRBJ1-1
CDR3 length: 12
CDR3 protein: CAWSVHNTEAFF

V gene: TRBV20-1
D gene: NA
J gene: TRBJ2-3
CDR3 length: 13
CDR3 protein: CSASPTRPDTQYF

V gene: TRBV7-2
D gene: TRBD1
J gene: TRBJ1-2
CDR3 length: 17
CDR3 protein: CASSDRDRGILNYGYTF

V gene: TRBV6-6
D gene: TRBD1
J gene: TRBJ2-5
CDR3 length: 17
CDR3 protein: CASSPVRGTGYSETQYF

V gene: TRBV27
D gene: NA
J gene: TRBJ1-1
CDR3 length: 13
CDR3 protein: CASRGTPLLEAFF

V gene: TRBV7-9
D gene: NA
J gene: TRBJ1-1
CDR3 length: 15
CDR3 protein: CASSTVGGRGTEAFF

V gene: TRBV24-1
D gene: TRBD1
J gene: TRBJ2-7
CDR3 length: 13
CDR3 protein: CATEGQGTYEQYF

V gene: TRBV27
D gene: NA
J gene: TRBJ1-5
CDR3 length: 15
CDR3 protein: CASSLEGLGNQPQHF

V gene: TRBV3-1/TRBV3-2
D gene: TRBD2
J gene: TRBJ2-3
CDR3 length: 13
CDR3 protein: CASSPLAGDTQYF

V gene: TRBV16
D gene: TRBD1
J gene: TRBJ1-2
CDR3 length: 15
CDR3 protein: CASSQSAAGGYGYTF

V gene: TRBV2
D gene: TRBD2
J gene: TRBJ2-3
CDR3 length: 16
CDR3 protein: CASRLLAGGQKDTQYF

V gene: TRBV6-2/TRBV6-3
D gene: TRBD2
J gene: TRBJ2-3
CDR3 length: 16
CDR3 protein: CASSDPTSGDTDTQYF

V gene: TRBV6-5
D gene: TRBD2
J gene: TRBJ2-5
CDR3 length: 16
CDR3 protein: CASSYGFSGALETQYF

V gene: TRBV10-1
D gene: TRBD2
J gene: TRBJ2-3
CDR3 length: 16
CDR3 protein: CASSFSSGGAPDTQYF

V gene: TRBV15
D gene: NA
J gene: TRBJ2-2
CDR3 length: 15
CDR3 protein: CATSLSQTITGELFF

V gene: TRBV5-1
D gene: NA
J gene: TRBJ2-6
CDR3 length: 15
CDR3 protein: CASSNQGRGANVLTF

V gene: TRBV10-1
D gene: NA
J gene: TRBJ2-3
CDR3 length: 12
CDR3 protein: CASSETGGTQYF

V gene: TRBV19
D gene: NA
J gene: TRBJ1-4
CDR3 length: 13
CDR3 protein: CASSILDGEKLFF

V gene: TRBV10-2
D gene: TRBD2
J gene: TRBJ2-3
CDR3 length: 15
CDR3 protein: CASSEGSGWSDTQYF

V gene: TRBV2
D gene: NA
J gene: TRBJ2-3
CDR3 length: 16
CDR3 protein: CASRLQGGGHTDTQYF

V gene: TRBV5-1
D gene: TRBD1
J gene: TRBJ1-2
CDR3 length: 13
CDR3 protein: CASSLPDRIGYTF

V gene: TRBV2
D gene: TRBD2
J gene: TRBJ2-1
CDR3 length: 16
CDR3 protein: CASSGGLAGGFNEQFF